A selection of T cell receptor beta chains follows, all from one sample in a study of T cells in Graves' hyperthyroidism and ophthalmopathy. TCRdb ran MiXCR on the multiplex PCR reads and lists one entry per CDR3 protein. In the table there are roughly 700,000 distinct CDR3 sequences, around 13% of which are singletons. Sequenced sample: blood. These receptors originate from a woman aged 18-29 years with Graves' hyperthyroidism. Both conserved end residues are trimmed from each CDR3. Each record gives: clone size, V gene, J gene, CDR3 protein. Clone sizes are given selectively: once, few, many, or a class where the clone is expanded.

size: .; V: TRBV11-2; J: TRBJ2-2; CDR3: ASSTRLALGHTGNRSGELF
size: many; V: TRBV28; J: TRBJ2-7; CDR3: ASSPFLSGTHRYEQY
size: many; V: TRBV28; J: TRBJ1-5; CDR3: ASSLQGTVSLINQPQH
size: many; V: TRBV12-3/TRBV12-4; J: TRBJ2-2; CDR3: ASNYGTGRTGELF
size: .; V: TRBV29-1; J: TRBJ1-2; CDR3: SVDFSGNYGYT
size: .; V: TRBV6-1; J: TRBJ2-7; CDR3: ASNDDANAEQY
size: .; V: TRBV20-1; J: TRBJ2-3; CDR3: SVPRLDTQY
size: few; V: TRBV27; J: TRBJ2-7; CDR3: ASGPLARYHEQY
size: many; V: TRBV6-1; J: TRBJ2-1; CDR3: ASSYGGSYYNEQF
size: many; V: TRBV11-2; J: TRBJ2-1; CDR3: ASTSSVGLGFNEQF
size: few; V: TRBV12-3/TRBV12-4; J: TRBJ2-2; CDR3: ASSFRQGWGELF
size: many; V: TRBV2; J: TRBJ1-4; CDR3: ASRGAEKLF
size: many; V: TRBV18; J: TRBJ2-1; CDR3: ASSPSRAHEQF
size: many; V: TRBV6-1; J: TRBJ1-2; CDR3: ASLTEYFYGYT
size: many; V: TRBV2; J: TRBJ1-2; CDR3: ASSSVGRFFYGYT